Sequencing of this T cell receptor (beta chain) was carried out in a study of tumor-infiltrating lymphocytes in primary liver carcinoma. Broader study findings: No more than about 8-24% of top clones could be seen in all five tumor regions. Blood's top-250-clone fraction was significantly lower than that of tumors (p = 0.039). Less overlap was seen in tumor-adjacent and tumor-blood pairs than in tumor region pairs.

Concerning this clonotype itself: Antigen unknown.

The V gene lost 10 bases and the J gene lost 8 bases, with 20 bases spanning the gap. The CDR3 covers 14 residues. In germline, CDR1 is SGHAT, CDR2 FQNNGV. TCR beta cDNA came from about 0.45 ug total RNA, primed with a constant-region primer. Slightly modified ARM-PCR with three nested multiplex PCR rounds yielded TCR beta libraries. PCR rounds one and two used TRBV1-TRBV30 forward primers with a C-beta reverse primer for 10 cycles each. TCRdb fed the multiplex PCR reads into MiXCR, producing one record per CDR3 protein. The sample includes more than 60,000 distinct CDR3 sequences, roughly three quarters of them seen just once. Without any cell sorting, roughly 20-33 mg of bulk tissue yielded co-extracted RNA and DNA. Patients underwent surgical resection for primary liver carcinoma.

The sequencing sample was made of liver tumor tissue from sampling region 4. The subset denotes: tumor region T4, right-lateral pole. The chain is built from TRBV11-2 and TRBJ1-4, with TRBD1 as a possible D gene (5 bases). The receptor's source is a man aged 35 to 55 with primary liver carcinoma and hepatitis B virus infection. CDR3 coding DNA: TGTGCCACGAGCTTAGAGGCTGGGGACGAAAAACTGTTTTTT. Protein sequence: CATSLEAGDEKLFF.